Each of the 10 T cell receptor beta chains below was sequenced from the same sample in a study of Graves' ophthalmopathy and Graves' hyperthyroidism. Amplification targeted the TCR beta CDR3 regions, with RNA transcripts as the source material. First-round RT-PCR used HTBI primers; second-round multiplex PCR followed. TCRdb reanalysed the multiplex PCR reads using MiXCR and keeps one entry per CDR3 protein. The repertoire consists of nearly 400,000 distinct CDR3 sequences, with about 17% occurring once and the leading ten covering approximately 1.4%. The specimen was peripheral blood. These receptors were obtained from a young woman with Graves' ophthalmopathy.

This sequence joins TRBV18 and TRBJ2-2, with a possible D match to TRBD1 (5 bases). The V gene lost 0 bases and the J gene lost 2 bases, with 10 bases spanning the gap. Germline V gene data show CDR1 as KGHSH and CDR2 as LQKENI. The CDR3 has 16 residues. CDR3 coding DNA: TGTGCCAGCTCACCACCGGCAGGGCCTAACACCGGGGAGCTGTTTTTT. Residues: CASSPPAGPNTGELFF.

This clonotype has a count of ten or more. V is TRBV6-2 or TRBV6-3 and J is TRBJ1-1, with D maybe TRBD1 (5 bases). This CDR3 contains 16 residues. Trimming left V 6 bases short and J 4 bases short, with 21 bases between. CDR1 MNHEY and CDR2 SVGEGT come from the germline V gene. This CDR3 is CASRPLTGRRGTEAFF. The CDR3 DNA follows: TGTGCCAGCAGACCCCTTACGGGACGGAGAGGCACTGAAGCTTTCTTT.

This clonotype was detected ten times or more. The chain recombines TRBV6-4 with TRBJ1-2; D gene unclear. The germline gives CDR1 MRHNA, CDR2 SNTAGT. The CDR3 runs 17 residues. Trimming took off 5 bases at V and 3 bases at J, with 22 bases between the two ends. In DNA form, the CDR3 reads TGTGCCAGCAGTCGCGGGCCTGAGACCACATTATACTATGGCTACACCTTC. This sequence encodes CASSRGPETTLYYGYTF.

This clonotype was recorded at least ten times. The genes are TRBV6-1 and TRBJ1-2; no clear D. This CDR3 region has 12 residues. V lost 3 bases and J 4 bases, leaving 6 bases between the germline ends. Per the germline V gene, CDR1 is MNHNS and CDR2 is SASEGT. The CDR3 spells CASSDGLYGYTF. The CDR3 nucleotides read TGTGCCAGCAGTGACGGACTCTATGGCTACACCTTC.

This clonotype was counted at least ten times. The chain joins TRBV27 to TRBJ2-7, with D possibly matching TRBD1 (5 bases). This CDR3 region has 15 residues. V lost 6 bases and J 0 bases, leaving 15 bases between the germline ends. CDR1 and CDR2 from the germline V gene are MNHEY and SMNVEV (reference sequence). Here the CDR3 DNA reads TGTGCCAGCAGCCCAGTGGGCAGGGTCTCCTACGAGCAGTACTTC. Amino acids: CASSPVGRVSYEQYF.

This clonotype was counted ten times or more. The V gene is TRBV5-1, the J gene TRBJ2-7; 7 bases are shared with TRBD2. CDR1 and CDR2 (germline): SGHRS, YFSETQ. This CDR3 has 15 amino acids. The trim removed 4 bases at V and 7 bases at J, leaving 14 bases unmatched. The CDR3 is CASSRSGDYFGEQYF. The CDR3 DNA reads as TGCGCCAGCAGCCGGAGCGGGGACTACTTTGGGGAGCAGTACTTC.

The chain carries TRBV13 and TRBJ1-1, with D perhaps TRBD1 (5 bases). The CDR3 is 14 residues long. The germline V and J ends were trimmed by 5 bases and 9 bases, with 19 bases remaining between them. Germline CDR1 reads PRHDT; CDR2 reads FYEKMQ (reference sequence). CDR3 region: CASSPPSVGAQAFF. The CDR3 region has the DNA TGTGCCAGCAGCCCCCCTTCAGTTGGGGCGCAAGCTTTCTTT.

This clonotype has just a few counts. The J gene is TRBJ2-7, the V gene TRBV30, with D perhaps TRBD1 (5 bases). There are 12 residues in the CDR3. Germline values: CDR1 GTSNPN, CDR2 SVGIG (reference sequence). Trimming pared 4 bases from V and 3 bases from J, leaving 10 bases between. CDR3 loop: CAWTDSYYEQYF. The CDR3 nucleotides read TGTGCCTGGACCGACAGTTACTACGAGCAGTACTTC.

This clonotype has ten or more counts. The chain carries TRBV27 and TRBJ2-7; 11 bases are a match to TRBD1. The ends lost 6 bases at V and 6 bases at J; junction bases unmatched: 13. CDR3 length equals 16 residues. Germline CDR1 is MNHEY and CDR2 is SMNVEV (reference sequence). The CDR3 region is CASSQRTGGGLGEQYF. Here the CDR3 DNA reads TGTGCCAGCAGCCAGAGGACAGGGGGCGGATTGGGCGAGCAGTACTTC.

This clonotype has a count of ten or more. The conserved closing phenylalanine or tryptophan is absent in this CDR3, likely reflecting a read error. The chain combines TRBV2 with TRBJ2-7, with 7 bases that match TRBD2. The length of the CDR3 is 15 residues. After removal of 1 base from V and 5 bases from J, the junction contained 8 bases not matched to a gene. CDR1 is SNHLY and CDR2 is FYNNEI in the germline V gene. The CDR3 sequence: CASSEVGGTRDEQYL. CDR3 sequence (DNA): TGTGCCAGCAGTGAAGTCGGGGGGACCAGGGACGAGCAGTACCTC.